Below, 16 T cell receptor beta chains from the same sample are listed, as sequenced in a study of blood T cells in healthy people across ages. A second about 7 to 12 cycle PCR used barcoded and J-beta primers. Using its own MiXCR run on the 5' RACE reads, TCRdb lists one record per CDR3 protein. Among hundreds of thousands of distinct CDR3 sequences listed, roughly 48% were seen once. Sequencing input: blood. The receptors stem from a young man in good health.

The V and J genes are TRBV20-1 and TRBJ2-4; a weak D match, TRBD1 (5 bases). The germline gives CDR1 DFQATT, CDR2 SNEGSKA (reference sequence). This CDR3 comprises 14 residues. The germline V and J ends were trimmed by 4 bases and 13 bases, with 23 bases remaining between them. The CDR3: CSANRGPSGGEQYF. In DNA form, the CDR3 reads TGCAGTGCTAATAGGGGTCCCTCCGGTGGTGAGCAGTACTTC.

This clonotype has a handful of counts. The chain is built from TRBV7-2 and TRBJ2-4; no firm D call. The CDR3 runs to 14 residues. The V end was cut by 5 bases, the J end by 8 bases, with 16 bases between. The germline V gene has CDR1 SGHTA and CDR2 FQGNSA. CDR3 bases: TGTGCCAGCAGCCTCATCAAGGGTGAGGACATTCAGTACTTC. This encodes CASSLIKGEDIQYF.

The rearrangement links TRBV7-2 to TRBJ2-3, with D perhaps TRBD1 (5 bases). CDR1 SGHTA and CDR2 FQGNSA come from the germline V gene. Trimming pared 8 bases from V and 6 bases from J, leaving 15 bases between. This CDR3 is built from 13 residues. The CDR3 loop is CASGALLRDTQYF. The CDR3 bases are TGTGCCAGCGGGGCCCTACTTAGGGATACGCAGTATTTT.

The chain carries TRBV10-3 and TRBJ2-7, with 7 bases matching TRBD1. The end of the DNA fits TRBJ2-5 better, so the J call may be wrong. The germline V gene has CDR1 ENHRY and CDR2 SYGVKD. This CDR3 region has 13 residues. The CDR3 protein is CAIREGGLETQYF. The CDR3 nucleotides are TGTGCCATCAGGGAAGGGGGCCTAGAGACCCAGTACTTC.

The rearrangement joins TRBV27 to TRBJ1-2; the D gene is possibly TRBD1 (5 bases). V was cut by 6 bases and J by 8 bases, with 16 bases left in between. Germline V gives CDR1 MNHEY, CDR2 SMNVEV (reference sequence). The length of the CDR3 is 13 residues. CDR3 DNA sequence: TGTGCCAGCAGGCCGGGACCCGCAGGGGGCTACACCTTC. Translation gives CASRPGPAGGYTF.

This chain joins TRBV7-2 and TRBJ2-1; TRBD2 matches at 10 bases. CDR3 size: 18 residues. Trimming removed 1 base from V and 5 bases from J; junction bases left unmatched: 11. CDR1 is SGHTA and CDR2 is FQGNSA in the germline V gene. The CDR3 DNA follows: TGTGCCAGCAGCTTAGGATGGGTAGCGGGGGGTCTTCACAATGAGCAGTTCTTC. As protein: CASSLGWVAGGLHNEQFF.

The V call is TRBV29-1, the J call TRBJ2-1, with no clear D. Germline V lookup: CDR1 SQVTM, CDR2 ANQGSEA. There are 14 residues in the CDR3. Between the trimmed V and J ends, which lost 0 bases and 5 bases, there was a span of 11 bases. The CDR3 protein is CSVEEPNRDNEQFF. CDR3 in DNA: TGCAGCGTTGAAGAGCCTAATCGGGACAATGAGCAGTTCTTC.

This clonotype occurred a few times. The chain recombines TRBV9 with TRBJ2-3; the D gene is possibly TRBD2 (6 bases). Germline values: CDR1 SGDLS, CDR2 YYNGEE. This CDR3 region has 15 residues. V lost 0 bases and J 2 bases, leaving 10 bases between the germline ends. The CDR3 nucleotides read TGTGCCAGCAGCGTAGGACTAGGATACACAGATACGCAGTATTTT. Protein product: CASSVGLGYTDTQYF.

This clonotype was detected a few times. The V call is TRBV27, the J call TRBJ2-7; a weak D match, TRBD2 (6 bases). CDR3 length: 15 amino acids. From germline, CDR1 is MNHEY and CDR2 SMNVEV (reference sequence). Trimming cost V 2 bases and J 2 bases, with 13 bases left between them. CDR3 DNA: TGTGCCAGCAGTTTACTGCGGGACTCCGCCTACGAGCAGTACTTC. Its translation is CASSLLRDSAYEQYF.

This clonotype was counted between two and nine times. This rearrangement joins TRBV10-3 to TRBJ1-6; 7 bases align to TRBD1. V lost 0 bases and J lost 7; bases outside the gene matches: 6. This CDR3 has 16 residues. CDR1 and CDR2 from the germline V gene are ENHRY and SYGVKD. CDR3 nucleotides: TGTGCCATCAGTGAGTCAGGACAGGTTGGCAATTCACCCCTCCACTTT. Translation: CAISESGQVGNSPLHF.

The chain links TRBV4-1 to TRBJ2-3; 7 bases match TRBD2. The CDR3 runs 15 residues. Germline V gives CDR1 MGHRA, CDR2 YSYEKL. V lost 2 bases to trimming and J lost 2 bases; unmatched junction nucleotides: 4. The CDR3 spells CASSQSSGPTDTQYF. CDR3 sequence (DNA): TGCGCCAGCAGCCAATCTAGCGGCCCCACAGATACGCAGTATTTT.

This clonotype has more than one count but fewer than ten. The V and J genes are TRBV28 and TRBJ1-5; D possibly corresponds to TRBD1 (5 bases). The germline V gene encodes CDR1 MDHEN and CDR2 SYDVKM. V was clipped by 6 bases and J by 6 bases, with 15 bases between them. The CDR3 length is 14 residues. This CDR3 is CASSLTQGSQPQHF. In DNA form, the CDR3 reads TGTGCCAGCAGCCTGACCCAGGGAAGTCAGCCCCAGCATTTT.

V and J are TRBV30 and TRBJ1-2, with 8 bases identical to TRBD1. The germline V gene has CDR1 GTSNPN and CDR2 SVGIG (reference sequence). V shed 4 bases and J 6 bases; nucleotides not matched to a gene: 7. The CDR3 is 13 amino acids. CDR3 in DNA: TGTGCCTGGATTGGGGCAGGGGGCGATGGCTACACCTTC. Translating gives CAWIGAGGDGYTF.

In this sample, this clonotype turned up a few times. The V call is TRBV5-1, the J call TRBJ2-6, with 7 positions matching TRBD2. Germline CDR1 SGHRS, CDR2 YFSETQ. The CDR3 length is 14 residues. Trimming took 7 bases from V and 4 from J; bases not matched to a gene: 5. In nucleotides, the CDR3 is TGCGCCAGCCTAGCGGACTCGGGGGCCAACGTCCTGACTTTC. This encodes CASLADSGANVLTF.

The sample holds a few counts of this clonotype. The chain employs TRBV28 and TRBJ2-5; D could derive from TRBD1 or TRBD2 (7 bases each). Trimming took off 4 bases at V and 3 bases at J, with 15 bases between the two ends. CDR1 is MDHEN and CDR2 is SYDVKM in the germline V gene. This CDR3 region has 15 residues. CDR3 coding DNA: TGTGCCAGCAGTTCAGGGGGGGGATGGGAAGAGACCCAGTACTTC. This encodes CASSSGGGWEETQYF.

The J gene is TRBJ2-4, the V gene TRBV15; unclear D gene. Germline CDR1 is LNHNV and CDR2 is YYDKDF (reference sequence). V was shortened by 0 bases and J by 0 bases, with 3 bases between the two germline ends. This CDR3 has 14 residues. The CDR3 DNA is TGTGCCACCAGCAGAGACCTAGCCAAAAACATTCAGTACTTC. Its protein is CATSRDLAKNIQYF.